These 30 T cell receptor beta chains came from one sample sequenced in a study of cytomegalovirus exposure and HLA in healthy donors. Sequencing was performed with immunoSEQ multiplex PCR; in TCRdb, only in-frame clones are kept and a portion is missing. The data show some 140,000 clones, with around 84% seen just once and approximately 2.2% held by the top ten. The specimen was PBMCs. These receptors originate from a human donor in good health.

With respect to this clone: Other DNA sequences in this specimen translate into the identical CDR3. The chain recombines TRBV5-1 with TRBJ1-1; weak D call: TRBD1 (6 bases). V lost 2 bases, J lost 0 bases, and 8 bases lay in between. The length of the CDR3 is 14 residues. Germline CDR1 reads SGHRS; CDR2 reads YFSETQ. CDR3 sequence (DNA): TGCGCCAGCAGCTTTGACAGGATGAACACTGAAGCTTTCTTT. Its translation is CASSFDRMNTEAFF. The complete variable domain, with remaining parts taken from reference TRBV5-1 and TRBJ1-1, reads KAGVTQTPRYLIKTRGQQVTLSCSPISGHRSVSWYQQTPGQGLQFLFEYFSETQRNKGNFPGRFSGRQFSNSRSEMNVSTLELGDSALYLCASSFDRMNTEAFFGQGTRLTVV.

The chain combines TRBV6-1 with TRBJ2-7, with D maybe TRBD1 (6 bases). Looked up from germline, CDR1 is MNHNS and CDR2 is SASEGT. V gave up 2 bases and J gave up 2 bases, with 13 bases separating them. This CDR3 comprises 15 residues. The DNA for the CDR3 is TGTGCCAGCAGTGAATACCCAGGGGCCACCTACGAGCAGTACTTC. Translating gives CASSEYPGATYEQYF.

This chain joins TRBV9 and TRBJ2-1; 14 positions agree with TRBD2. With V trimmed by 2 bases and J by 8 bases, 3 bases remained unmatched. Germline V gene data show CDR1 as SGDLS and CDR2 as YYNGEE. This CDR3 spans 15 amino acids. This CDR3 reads CASSVGLAGVDEQFF. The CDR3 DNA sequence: TGTGCCAGCAGCGTGGGACTAGCGGGGGTCGATGAGCAGTTCTTC.

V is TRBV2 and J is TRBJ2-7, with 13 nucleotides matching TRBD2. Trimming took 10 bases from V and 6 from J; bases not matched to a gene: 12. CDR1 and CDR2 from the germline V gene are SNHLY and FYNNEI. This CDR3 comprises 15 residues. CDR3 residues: CATRTSGRGLSEQYF. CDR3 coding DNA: TGTGCCACCCGGACTAGCGGGAGAGGGCTAAGCGAGCAGTACTTC.

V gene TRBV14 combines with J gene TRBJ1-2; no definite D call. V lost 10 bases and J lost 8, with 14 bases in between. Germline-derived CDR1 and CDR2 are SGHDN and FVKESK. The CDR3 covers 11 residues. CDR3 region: CATLGPWGYTF. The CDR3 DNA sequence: TGTGCCACCCTAGGCCCTTGGGGCTACACCTTC. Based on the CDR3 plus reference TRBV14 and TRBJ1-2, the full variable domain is EAGVTQFPSHSVIEKGQTVTLRCDPISGHDNLYWYRRVMGKEIKFLLHFVKESKQDESGMPNNRFLAERTGGTYSTLKVQPAELEDSGVYFCATLGPWGYTFGSGTRLTVV.

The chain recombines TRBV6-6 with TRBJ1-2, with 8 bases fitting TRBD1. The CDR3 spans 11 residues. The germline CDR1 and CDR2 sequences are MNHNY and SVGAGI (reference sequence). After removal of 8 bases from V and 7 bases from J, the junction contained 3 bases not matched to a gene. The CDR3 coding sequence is TGTGCCAGCTCGACAGGGGCTGGCTACACCTTC. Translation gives CASSTGAGYTF.

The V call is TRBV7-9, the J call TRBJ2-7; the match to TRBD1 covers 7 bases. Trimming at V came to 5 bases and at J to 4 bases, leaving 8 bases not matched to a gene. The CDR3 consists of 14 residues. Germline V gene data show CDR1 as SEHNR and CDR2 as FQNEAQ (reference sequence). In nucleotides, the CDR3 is TGTGCCAGCAGCACTGGGACAGATTGGTACGAGCAGTACTTC. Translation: CASSTGTDWYEQYF.

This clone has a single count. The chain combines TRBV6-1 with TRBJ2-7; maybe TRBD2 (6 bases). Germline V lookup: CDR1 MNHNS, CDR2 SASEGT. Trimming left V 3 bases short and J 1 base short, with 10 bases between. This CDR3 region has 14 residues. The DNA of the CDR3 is TGTGCCAGCAGTGAGGGGGGTGAGTCCTACGAGCAGTACTTC. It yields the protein CASSEGGESYEQYF.

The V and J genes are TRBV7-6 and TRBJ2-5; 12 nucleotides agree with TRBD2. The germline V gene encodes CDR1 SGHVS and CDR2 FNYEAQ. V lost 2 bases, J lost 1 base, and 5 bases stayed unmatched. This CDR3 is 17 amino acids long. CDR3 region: CASSLQLAGGRQETQYF. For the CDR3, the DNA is TGTGCCAGCAGCTTACAACTAGCGGGGGGCCGCCAAGAGACCCAGTACTTC.

The DNA of the CDR3 is TGTGCCAGCAGCGAAGGGGGGGCATGGGGATACGAGCAGTACTTC. It codes for CASSEGGAWGYEQYF. The rearrangement joins TRBV9 to TRBJ2-7, with a tentative D call TRBD2 (7 bases). The CDR3 spans 15 residues. The V end was cut by 3 bases, the J end by 4 bases, with 17 bases between. The V gene's germline CDR1 is SGDLS and CDR2 YYNGEE.

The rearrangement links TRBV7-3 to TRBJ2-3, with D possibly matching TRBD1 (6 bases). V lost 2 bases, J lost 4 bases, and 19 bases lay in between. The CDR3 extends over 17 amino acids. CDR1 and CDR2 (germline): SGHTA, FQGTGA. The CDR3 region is CASSLGPGAGEPDTQYF. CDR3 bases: TGTGCCAGCAGCTTAGGGCCCGGCGCAGGGGAACCAGATACGCAGTATTTT.

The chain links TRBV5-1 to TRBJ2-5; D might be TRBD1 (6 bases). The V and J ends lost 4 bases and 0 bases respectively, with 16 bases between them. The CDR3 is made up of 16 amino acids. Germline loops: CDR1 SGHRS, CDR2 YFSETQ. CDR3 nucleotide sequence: TGCGCCAGCAGCCCAGGGACAACCTCCCACCAAGAGACCCAGTACTTC. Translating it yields CASSPGTTSHQETQYF.

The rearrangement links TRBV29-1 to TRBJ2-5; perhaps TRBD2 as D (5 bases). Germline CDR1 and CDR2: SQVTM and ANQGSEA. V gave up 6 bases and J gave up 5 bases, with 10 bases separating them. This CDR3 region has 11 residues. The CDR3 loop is CSVGLVETQYF. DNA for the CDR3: TGCAGCGTAGGACTTGTGGAGACCCAGTACTTC.

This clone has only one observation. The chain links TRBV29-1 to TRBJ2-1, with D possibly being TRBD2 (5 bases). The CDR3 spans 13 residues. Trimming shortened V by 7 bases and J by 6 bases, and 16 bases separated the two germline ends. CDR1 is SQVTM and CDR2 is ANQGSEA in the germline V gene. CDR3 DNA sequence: TGCAGCGGGGAGCCTTTCTTCCGCAATGAGCAGTTCTTC. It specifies CSGEPFFRNEQFF.

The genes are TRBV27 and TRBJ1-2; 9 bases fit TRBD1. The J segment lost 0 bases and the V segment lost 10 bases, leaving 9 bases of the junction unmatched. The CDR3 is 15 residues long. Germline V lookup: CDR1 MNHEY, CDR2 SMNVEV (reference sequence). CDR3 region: CATLGQGRANYGYTF. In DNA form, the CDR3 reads TGTGCCACCCTGGGACAGGGCCGAGCTAACTATGGCTACACCTTC.

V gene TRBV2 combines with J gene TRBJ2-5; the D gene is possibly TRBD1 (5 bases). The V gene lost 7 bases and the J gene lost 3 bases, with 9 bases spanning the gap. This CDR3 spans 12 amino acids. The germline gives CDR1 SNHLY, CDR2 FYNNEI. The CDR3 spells CASNVREETQYF. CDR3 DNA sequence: TGTGCCAGCAACGTCAGGGAAGAGACCCAGTACTTC.

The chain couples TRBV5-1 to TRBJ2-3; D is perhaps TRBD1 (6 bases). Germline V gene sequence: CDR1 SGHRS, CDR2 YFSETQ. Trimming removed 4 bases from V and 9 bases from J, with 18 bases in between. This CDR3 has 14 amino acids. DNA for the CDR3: TGCGCCAGCAGCCTGTCATCGGGACACGAGACGCAGTATTTT. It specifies CASSLSSGHETQYF.

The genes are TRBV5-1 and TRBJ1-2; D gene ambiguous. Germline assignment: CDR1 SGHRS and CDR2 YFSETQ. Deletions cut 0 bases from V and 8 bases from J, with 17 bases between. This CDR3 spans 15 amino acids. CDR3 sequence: CASSLVTAGGGGYTF. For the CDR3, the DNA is TGCGCCAGCAGCTTGGTAACAGCCGGAGGTGGGGGCTACACCTTC. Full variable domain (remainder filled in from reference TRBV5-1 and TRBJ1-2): KAGVTQTPRYLIKTRGQQVTLSCSPISGHRSVSWYQQTPGQGLQFLFEYFSETQRNKGNFPGRFSGRQFSNSRSEMNVSTLELGDSALYLCASSLVTAGGGGYTFGSGTRLTVV.

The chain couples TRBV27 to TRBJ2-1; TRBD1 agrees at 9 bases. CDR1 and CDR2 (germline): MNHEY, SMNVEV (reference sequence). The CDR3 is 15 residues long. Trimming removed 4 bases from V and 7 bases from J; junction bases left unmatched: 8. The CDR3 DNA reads TGTGCCAGCAGTTACGCCGGGACAGGGAGGAATGAGCAGTTCTTC. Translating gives CASSYAGTGRNEQFF.

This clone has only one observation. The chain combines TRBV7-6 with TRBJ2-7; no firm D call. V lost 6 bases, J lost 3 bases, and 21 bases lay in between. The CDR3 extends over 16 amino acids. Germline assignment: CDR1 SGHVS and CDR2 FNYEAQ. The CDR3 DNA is TGTGCCAGCAGTTCAGGTTCAAGCTTAAGAGACTACGAGCAGTACTTC. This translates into CASSSGSSLRDYEQYF.

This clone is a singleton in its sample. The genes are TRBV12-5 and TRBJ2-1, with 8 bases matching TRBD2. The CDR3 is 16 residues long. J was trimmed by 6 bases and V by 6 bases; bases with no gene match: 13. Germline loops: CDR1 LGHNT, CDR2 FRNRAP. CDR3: CASGPAGTSFINEQFF. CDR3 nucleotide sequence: TGTGCTAGTGGGCCCGCAGGGACTAGTTTCATCAATGAGCAGTTCTTC.

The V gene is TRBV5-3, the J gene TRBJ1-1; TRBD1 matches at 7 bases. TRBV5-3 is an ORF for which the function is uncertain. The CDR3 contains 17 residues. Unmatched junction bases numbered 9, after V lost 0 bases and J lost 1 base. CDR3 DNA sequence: TGTGCCAGAAGCTTGGCGGGAGGGGGCGCGGGGAACACTGAAGCTTTCTTT. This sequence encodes CARSLAGGGAGNTEAFF.

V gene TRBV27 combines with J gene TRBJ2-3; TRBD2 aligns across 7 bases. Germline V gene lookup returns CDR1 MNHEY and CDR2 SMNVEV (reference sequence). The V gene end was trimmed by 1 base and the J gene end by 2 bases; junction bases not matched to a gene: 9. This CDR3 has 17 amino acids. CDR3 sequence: CASSLFGAGLLTDTQYF. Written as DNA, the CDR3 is TGTGCCAGCAGTTTATTTGGTGCGGGACTACTCACAGATACGCAGTATTTT.

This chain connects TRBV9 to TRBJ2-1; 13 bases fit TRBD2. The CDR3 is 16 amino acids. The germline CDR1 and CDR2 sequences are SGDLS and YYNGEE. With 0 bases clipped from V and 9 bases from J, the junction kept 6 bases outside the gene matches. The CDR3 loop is CASSVGALAGGGEQFF. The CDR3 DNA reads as TGTGCCAGCAGCGTAGGCGCACTAGCGGGGGGGGGTGAGCAGTTCTTC.

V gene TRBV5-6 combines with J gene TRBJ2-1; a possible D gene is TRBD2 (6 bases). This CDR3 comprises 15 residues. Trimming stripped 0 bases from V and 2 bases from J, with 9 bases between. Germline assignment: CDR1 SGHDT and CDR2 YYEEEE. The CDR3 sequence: CASSLGGLAYNEQFF. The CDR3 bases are TGTGCCAGCAGCTTGGGGGGACTGGCCTACAATGAGCAGTTCTTC.

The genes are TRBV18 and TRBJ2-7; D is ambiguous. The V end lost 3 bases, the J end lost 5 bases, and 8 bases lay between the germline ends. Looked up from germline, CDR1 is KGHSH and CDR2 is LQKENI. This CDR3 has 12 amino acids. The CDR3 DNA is TGTGCCAGCTCACCTCAGAGCGACGAGCAGTACTTC. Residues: CASSPQSDEQYF.

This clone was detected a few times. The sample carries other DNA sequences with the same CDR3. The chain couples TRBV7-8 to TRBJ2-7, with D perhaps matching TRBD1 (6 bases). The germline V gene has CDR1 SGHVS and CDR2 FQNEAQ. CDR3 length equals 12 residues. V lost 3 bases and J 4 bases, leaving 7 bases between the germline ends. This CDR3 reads CASSLGAYEQYF. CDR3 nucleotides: TGTGCCAGCAGCTTGGGGGCGTACGAGCAGTACTTC.

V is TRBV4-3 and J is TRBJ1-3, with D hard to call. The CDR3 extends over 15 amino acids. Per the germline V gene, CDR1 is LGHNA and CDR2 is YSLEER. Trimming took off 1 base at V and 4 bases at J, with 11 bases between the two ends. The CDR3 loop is CASSQVAGGGNTIYF. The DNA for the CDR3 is TGCGCCAGCAGCCAAGTGGCAGGAGGGGGAAACACCATATATTTT.

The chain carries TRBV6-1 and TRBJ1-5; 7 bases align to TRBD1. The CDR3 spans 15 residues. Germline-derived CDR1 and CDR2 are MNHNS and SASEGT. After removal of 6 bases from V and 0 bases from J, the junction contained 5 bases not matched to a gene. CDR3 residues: CASRQGTVSNQPQHF. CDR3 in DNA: TGTGCCAGCAGGCAGGGGACAGTTAGCAATCAGCCCCAGCATTTT.

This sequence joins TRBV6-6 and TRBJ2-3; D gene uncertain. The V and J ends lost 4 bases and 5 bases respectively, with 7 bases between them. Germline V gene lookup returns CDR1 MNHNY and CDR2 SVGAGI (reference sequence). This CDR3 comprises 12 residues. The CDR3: CASSFREDTQYF. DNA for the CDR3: TGTGCCAGCAGTTTCCGAGAAGATACGCAGTATTTT.